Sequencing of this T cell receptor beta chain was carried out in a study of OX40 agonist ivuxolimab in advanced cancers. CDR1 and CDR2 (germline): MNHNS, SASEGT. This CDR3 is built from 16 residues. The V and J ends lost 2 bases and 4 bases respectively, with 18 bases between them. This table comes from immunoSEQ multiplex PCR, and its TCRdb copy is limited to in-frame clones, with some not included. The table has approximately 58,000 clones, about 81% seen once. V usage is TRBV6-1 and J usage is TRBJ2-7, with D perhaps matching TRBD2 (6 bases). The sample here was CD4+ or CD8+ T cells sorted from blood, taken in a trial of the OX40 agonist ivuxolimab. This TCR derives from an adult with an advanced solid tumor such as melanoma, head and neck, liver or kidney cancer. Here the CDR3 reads CASSELGGGSRYEQYF. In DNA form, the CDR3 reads TGTGCCAGCAGTGAACTGGGGGGAGGTAGTAGGTACGAGCAGTACTTC.